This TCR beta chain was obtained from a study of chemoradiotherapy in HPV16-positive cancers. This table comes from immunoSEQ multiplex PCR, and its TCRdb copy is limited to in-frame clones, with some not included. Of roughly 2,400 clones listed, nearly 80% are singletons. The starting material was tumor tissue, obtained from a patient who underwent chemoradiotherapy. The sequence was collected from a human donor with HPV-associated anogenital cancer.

The CDR3 DNA sequence: TGTGCCAGTAGTATCTCCGGGACACATTACTACGAGCAGTACTTC. As protein: CASSISGTHYYEQYF. J is TRBJ2-7 and V is TRBV19; D might be TRBD1 (6 bases). V lost 3 bases, J lost 3 bases, and 15 bases lay in between. The CDR3 sequence is 15 residues long. Per the germline V gene, CDR1 is LNHDA and CDR2 is SQIVND (reference sequence).